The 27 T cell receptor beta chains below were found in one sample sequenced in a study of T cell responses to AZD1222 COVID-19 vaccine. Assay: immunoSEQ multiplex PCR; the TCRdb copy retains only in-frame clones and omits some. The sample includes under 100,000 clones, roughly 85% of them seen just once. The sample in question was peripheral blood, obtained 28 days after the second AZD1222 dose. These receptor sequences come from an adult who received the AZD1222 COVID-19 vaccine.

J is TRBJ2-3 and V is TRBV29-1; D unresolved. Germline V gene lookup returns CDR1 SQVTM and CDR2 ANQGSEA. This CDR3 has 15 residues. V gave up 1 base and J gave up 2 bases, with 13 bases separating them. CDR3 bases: TGCAGCGTTGAAGGCACGGAAAGTTCCACAGATACGCAGTATTTT. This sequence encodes CSVEGTESSTDTQYF.

The CDR3 is CASSIWLAGYNEQFF. CDR3 coding DNA: TGTGCCAGTAGTATATGGCTAGCGGGTTACAATGAGCAGTTCTTC. The rearrangement uses TRBV19 and TRBJ2-1; TRBD2 matches at 8 bases. The germline V gene has CDR1 LNHDA and CDR2 SQIVND (reference sequence). Germline trimming cut 2 bases from V and 4 bases from J; bases unmatched to any gene: 4. This CDR3 has 15 residues.

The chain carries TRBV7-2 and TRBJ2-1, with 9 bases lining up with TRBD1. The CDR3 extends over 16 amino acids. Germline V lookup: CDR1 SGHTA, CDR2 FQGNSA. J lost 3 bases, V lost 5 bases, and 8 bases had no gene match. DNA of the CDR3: TGTGCCAGCAGCGTTTCTACAGGGGGCTTCTACAATGAGCAGTTCTTC. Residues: CASSVSTGGFYNEQFF.

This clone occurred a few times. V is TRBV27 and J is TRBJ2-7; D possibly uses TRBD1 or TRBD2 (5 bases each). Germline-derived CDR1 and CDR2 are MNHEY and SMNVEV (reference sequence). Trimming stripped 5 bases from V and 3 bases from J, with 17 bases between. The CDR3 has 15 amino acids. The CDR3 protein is CASSKGPGTNYEQYF. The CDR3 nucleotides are TGTGCCAGCAGTAAGGGACCTGGGACGAACTACGAGCAGTACTTC.

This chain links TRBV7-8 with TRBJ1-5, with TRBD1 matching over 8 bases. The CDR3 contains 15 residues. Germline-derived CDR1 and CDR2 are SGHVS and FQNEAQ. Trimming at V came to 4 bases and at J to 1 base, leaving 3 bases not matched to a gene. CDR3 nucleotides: TGTGCCAGCAGCTCGGACAGGGTGAGCAATCAGCCCCAGCATTTT. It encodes CASSSDRVSNQPQHF.

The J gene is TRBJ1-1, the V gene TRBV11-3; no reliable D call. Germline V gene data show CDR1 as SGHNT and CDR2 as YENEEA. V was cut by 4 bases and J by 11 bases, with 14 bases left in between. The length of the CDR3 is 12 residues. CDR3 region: CASSSQAVSAFF. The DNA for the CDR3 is TGTGCCAGCAGCTCCCAAGCAGTATCCGCTTTCTTT.

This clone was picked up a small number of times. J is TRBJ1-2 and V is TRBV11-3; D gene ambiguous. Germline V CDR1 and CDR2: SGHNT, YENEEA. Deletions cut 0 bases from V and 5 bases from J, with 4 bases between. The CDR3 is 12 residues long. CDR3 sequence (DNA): TGTGCCAGCAGCTTAGAGGGATATGGCTACACCTTC. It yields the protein CASSLEGYGYTF.

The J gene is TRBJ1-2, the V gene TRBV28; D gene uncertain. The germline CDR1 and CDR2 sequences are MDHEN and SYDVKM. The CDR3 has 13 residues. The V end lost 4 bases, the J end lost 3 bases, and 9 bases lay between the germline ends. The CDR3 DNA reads TGTGCCAGCAGTTCCTGGGGTTACTATGGCTACACCTTC. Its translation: CASSSWGYYGYTF.

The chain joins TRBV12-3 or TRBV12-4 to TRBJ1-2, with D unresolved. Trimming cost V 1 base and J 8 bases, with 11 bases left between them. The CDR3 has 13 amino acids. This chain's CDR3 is CASSLVGPSGYTF. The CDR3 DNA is TGTGCCAGCAGTTTAGTTGGTCCAAGCGGCTACACCTTC.

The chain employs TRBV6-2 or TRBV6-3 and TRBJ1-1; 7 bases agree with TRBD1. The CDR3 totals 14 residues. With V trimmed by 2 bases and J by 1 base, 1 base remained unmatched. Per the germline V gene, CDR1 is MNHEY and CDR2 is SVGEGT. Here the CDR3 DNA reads TGTGCCAGCAGTTACGGACAGGAGAACACTGAAGCTTTCTTT. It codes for CASSYGQENTEAFF.

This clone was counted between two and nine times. CDR3 coding DNA: TGTGCCAGCAGCTCTAGTGGGGGAGGCGCGTACGAGCAGTACTTC. This encodes CASSSSGGGAYEQYF. This chain uses TRBV7-9 with TRBJ2-7, with D possibly TRBD2 on 6 matching bases. The CDR3 totals 15 residues. V gave up 4 bases and J gave up 4 bases, with 17 bases separating them. Germline assignment: CDR1 SEHNR and CDR2 FQNEAQ (reference sequence).

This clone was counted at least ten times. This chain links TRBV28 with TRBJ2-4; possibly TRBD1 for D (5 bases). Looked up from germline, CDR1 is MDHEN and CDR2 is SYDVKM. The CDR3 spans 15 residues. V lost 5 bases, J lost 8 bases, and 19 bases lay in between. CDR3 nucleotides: TGTGCCAGCAGTCCCCCGGACAAACTAACAGACATTCAGTACTTC. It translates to CASSPPDKLTDIQYF.

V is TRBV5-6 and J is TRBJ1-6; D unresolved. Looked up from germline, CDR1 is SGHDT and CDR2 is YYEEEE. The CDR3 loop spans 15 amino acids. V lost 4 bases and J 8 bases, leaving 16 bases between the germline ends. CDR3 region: CASSLDGRGDSPLHF. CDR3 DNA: TGTGCCAGCAGCCTAGATGGGCGGGGAGATTCACCCCTCCACTTT.

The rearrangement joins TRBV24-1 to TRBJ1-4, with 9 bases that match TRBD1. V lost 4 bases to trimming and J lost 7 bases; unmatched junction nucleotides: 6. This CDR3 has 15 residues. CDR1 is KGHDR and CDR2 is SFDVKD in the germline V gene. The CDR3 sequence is CATSDPGQGVEKLFF. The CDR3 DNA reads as TGTGCCACCAGTGACCCGGGACAGGGAGTTGAAAAACTGTTTTTT.

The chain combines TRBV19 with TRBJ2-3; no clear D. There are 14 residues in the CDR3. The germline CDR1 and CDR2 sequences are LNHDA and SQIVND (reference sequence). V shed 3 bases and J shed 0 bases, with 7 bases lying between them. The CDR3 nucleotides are TGTGCCAGTAGTATCGCAGGAAGCACAGATACGCAGTATTTT. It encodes CASSIAGSTDTQYF.

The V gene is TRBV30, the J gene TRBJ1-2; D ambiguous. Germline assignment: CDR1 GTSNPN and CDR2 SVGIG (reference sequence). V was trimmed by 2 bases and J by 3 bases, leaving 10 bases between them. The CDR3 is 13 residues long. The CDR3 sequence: CAWSYMDHYGYTF. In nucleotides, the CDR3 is TGTGCCTGGAGTTACATGGATCACTATGGCTACACCTTC.

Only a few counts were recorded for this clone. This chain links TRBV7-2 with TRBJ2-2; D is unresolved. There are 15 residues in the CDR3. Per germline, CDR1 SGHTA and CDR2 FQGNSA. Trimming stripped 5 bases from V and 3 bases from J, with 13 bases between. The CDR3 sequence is CASSGKGLDTGELFF. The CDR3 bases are TGTGCCAGCAGCGGTAAAGGGCTTGACACCGGGGAGCTGTTTTTT.

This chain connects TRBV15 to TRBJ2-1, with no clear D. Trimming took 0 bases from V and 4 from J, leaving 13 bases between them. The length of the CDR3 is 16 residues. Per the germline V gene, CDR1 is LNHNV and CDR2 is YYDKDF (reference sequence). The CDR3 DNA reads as TGTGCCACCAGCAGAGAGAGCTCCTTACTATACAATGAGCAGTTCTTC. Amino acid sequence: CATSRESSLLYNEQFF.

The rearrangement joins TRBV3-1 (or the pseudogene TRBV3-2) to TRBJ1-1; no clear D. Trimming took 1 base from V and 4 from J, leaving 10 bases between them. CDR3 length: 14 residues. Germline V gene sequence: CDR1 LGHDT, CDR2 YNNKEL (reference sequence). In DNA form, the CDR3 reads TGTGCCAGCAGCCAAGGAAAGGGTTCCACTGAAGCTTTCTTT. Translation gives CASSQGKGSTEAFF.

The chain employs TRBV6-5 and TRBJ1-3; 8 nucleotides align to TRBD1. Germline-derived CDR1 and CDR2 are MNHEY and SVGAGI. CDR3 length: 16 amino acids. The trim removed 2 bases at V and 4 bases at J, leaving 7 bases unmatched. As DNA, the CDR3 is TGTGCCAGCAGTTACCCGACAGGGGTGAAGGGAAACACCATATATTTT. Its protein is CASSYPTGVKGNTIYF.

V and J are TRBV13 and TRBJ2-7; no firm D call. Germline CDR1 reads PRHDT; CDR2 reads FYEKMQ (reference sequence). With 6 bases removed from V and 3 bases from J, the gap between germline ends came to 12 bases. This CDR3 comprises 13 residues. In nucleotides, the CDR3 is TGTGCCAGCAGACCAGCAGGAGACTACGAGCAGTACTTC. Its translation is CASRPAGDYEQYF.

This CDR3 reads CASSTGQAMGYTF. CDR3 DNA sequence: TGTGCCAGTAGTACCGGGCAGGCCATGGGCTACACCTTC. The rearrangement uses TRBV19 and TRBJ1-2; D gene uncertain. V was pared by 4 bases and J by 8 bases, with 14 bases between. Germline CDR1 and CDR2: LNHDA and SQIVND (reference sequence). The CDR3 contains 13 residues.

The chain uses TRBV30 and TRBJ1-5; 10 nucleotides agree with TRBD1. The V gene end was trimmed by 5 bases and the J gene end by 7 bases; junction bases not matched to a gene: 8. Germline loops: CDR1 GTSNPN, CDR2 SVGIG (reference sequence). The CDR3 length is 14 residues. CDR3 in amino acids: CAWAGTGDGQPQHF. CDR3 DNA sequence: TGTGCCTGGGCTGGGACAGGGGATGGCCAGCCCCAGCATTTT.

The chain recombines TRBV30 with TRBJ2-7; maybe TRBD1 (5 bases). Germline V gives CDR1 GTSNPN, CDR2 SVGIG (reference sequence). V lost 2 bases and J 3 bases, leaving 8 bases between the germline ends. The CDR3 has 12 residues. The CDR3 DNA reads TGTGCCTGGAGTAGGGGCAGCTACGAGCAGTACGTC. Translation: CAWSRGSYEQYV.

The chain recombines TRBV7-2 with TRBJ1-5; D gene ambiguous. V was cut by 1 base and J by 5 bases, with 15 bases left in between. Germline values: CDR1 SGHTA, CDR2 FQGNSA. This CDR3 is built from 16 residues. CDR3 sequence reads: CASSLEIGRFDQPQHF. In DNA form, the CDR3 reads TGTGCCAGCAGCTTAGAAATCGGCCGATTTGATCAGCCCCAGCATTTT. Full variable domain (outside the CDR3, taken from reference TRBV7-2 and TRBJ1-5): GAGVSQSPSNKVTEKGKDVELRCDPISGHTALYWYRQSLGQGLEFLIYFQGNSAPDKSGLPSDRFSAERTGGSVSTLTIQRTQQEDSAVYLCASSLEIGRFDQPQHFGDGTRLSIL.

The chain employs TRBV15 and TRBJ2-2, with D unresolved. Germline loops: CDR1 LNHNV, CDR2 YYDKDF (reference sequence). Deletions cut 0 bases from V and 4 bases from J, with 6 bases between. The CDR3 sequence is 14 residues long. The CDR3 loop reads CATSRDSPTGELFF. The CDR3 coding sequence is TGTGCCACCAGCAGAGATTCACCCACCGGGGAGCTGTTTTTT.

The CDR3 here is CATTSDYGAEAFF. In nucleotides, the CDR3 is TGTGCCACCACTTCTGATTATGGGGCTGAAGCTTTCTTT. The chain recombines TRBV24-1 with TRBJ1-1; D is ambiguous. CDR3 length: 13 residues. CDR1 and CDR2 (germline): KGHDR, SFDVKD. V lost 8 bases, J lost 6 bases, and 15 bases lay in between.